The TCR beta chain described here comes from a study of T cells in localized non-small cell lung cancer. Study-wide findings and caveats: Uninvolved adjacent lung showed the highest T cell clonality, exceeding tumor. Adjacent lung tissue had a median 57 of the top 100 clones found in the tumor. Overall survival was longer when the density of T cells in the blood was higher.

The data were produced by immunoSEQ multiplex PCR, yet TCRdb's version contains in-frame clones alone and is incomplete. The table has roughly 86,000 clones, almost 85% seen once. The CDR3 loop spans 14 amino acids. Germline CDR1 and CDR2: SNHLY and FYNNEI. Trimming took 4 bases from V and 4 from J, leaving 11 bases between them. Points on this clone: Its antigen remains unknown.

This receptor was taken from a man aged 35 to 69 with stage I lung adenocarcinoma. This rearrangement joins TRBV2 to TRBJ1-3; D unresolved. Sequencing used peripheral blood, obtained before any cancer treatment. The CDR3 DNA is TGTGCCAGCAGTGGGTCAGGCAGAGGAAACACCATATATTTT. Amino acid sequence: CASSGSGRGNTIYF.